Listed here are 18 T cell receptor beta chains from one sample, sequenced in a study of T cell changes during pregnancy in multiple sclerosis. Assay: immunoSEQ multiplex PCR; the TCRdb copy retains only in-frame clones and omits some. The profile shows 40,000 to 45,000 clones, over 75% of them singletons. Sequences were derived from CD4+ T cells from peripheral blood mononuclear cells, sampled before pregnancy. These TCRs come from a female donor with multiple sclerosis, enrolled in a pregnancy study.

The rearrangement joins TRBV7-3 to TRBJ2-2; 12 bases agree with TRBD2. CDR1 is SGHTA, CDR2 FQGTGA, per germline. There are 15 residues in the CDR3. V was clipped by 4 bases and J by 6 bases; unmatched bases: 3. The CDR3 DNA follows: TGTGCCAGCAGCTCTAGCGGGAGGGCCCCCGGGGAGCTGTTTTTT. It codes for CASSSSGRAPGELFF.

The chain carries TRBV6-1 and TRBJ2-1; 7 bases line up with TRBD2. V dropped 9 bases and J dropped 9; count of bases not matched to a gene: 17. The CDR3 is 15 residues long. Germline values: CDR1 MNHNS, CDR2 SASEGT. The DNA for the CDR3 is TGTGCCAGTAGACCGGGACTACGTGTTGGTAGTGAGCAGTTCTTC. Translated: CASRPGLRVGSEQFF.

The chain joins TRBV7-2 to TRBJ2-5; possible D gene TRBD2, 6 bases. Germline V gene lookup returns CDR1 SGHTA and CDR2 FQGNSA. CDR3 size: 14 residues. V dropped 8 bases and J dropped 8 bases, with 21 bases sitting between them. CDR3 region: CASSGATPGETQYF. DNA of the CDR3: TGTGCCAGCTCTGGGGCCACCCCGGGGGAAACCCAGTACTTC.

The rearrangement joins TRBV5-8 to TRBJ1-1; D remains ambiguous. CDR3 length equals 15 residues. V was cut by 5 bases and J by 4 bases, with 18 bases left in between. Germline V CDR1 and CDR2: SGHTS, YDEGEE. The CDR3: CASRRLERLGTEAFF. The CDR3 nucleotides read TGTGCCAGCAGGAGACTCGAGAGGCTGGGCACTGAAGCTTTCTTT.

V and J are TRBV5-1 and TRBJ1-1; D not resolved. Germline V lookup: CDR1 SGHRS, CDR2 YFSETQ. Deletions cut 3 bases from V and 4 bases from J, with 13 bases between. The CDR3 loop spans 14 amino acids. The CDR3 DNA is TGCGCCAGCAGCTCATCAGACGGGAGCACTGAAGCTTTCTTT. This sequence encodes CASSSSDGSTEAFF.

The V call is TRBV15, the J call TRBJ1-2; possibly TRBD1 for D (6 bases). The V gene lost 1 base and the J gene lost 8 bases, with 11 bases spanning the gap. Germline CDR1 reads LNHNV; CDR2 reads YYDKDF (reference sequence). The CDR3 extends over 13 amino acids. The CDR3 sequence: CATSRVGGIGYTF. The CDR3 region has the DNA TGTGCCACCAGCAGAGTAGGGGGAATCGGCTACACCTTC. The complete variable domain, with remaining parts taken from reference TRBV15 and TRBJ1-2, reads DAMVIQNPRYQVTQFGKPVTLSCSQTLNHNVMYWYQQKSSQAPKLLFHYYDKDFNNEADTPDNFQSRRPNTSFCFLDIRSPGLGDTAMYLCATSRVGGIGYTFGSGTRLTVV.

This clone was picked up one time. This rearrangement joins TRBV4-3 to TRBJ2-1, with 12 bases identical to TRBD2. Trimming cost V 3 bases and J 7 bases; bases outside gene matches: 10. The germline CDR1 and CDR2 sequences are LGHNA and YSLEER. This CDR3 is built from 17 residues. The CDR3 is CASSHFASGGALNEQFF. In DNA form, the CDR3 reads TGCGCCAGCAGCCACTTCGCTAGCGGGGGGGCCTTGAATGAGCAGTTCTTC.

Written as DNA, the CDR3 is TGTGCCAGCAGTGAACTCGGACAGTATAGCAATCAGCCCCAGCATTTT. This encodes CASSELGQYSNQPQHF. This chain uses TRBV6-1 with TRBJ1-5, with D possibly matching TRBD1 (6 bases). Germline CDR1 MNHNS, CDR2 SASEGT. Trimming left V 2 bases short and J 0 bases short, with 11 bases between. The CDR3 covers 16 residues.

This chain links TRBV5-6 with TRBJ2-2, with 8 bases aligning to TRBD1. The CDR3 has 16 amino acids. Germline-derived CDR1 and CDR2 are SGHDT and YYEEEE. V was pared by 4 bases and J by 5 bases, with 10 bases of the junction left unmatched. The CDR3, as DNA: TGTGCCAGCAGCCCCAGGCGGACAGGGCGAACCGGGGAGCTGTTTTTT. It is translated as CASSPRRTGRTGELFF.

The table lists this clone with a count of one. The genes are TRBV9 and TRBJ1-1, with a possible D match to TRBD1 (6 bases). Germline CDR1 and CDR2: SGDLS and YYNGEE. Trimming removed 0 bases from V and 4 bases from J, with 13 bases in between. The CDR3 runs to 15 residues. CDR3 sequence (DNA): TGTGCCAGCAGCGTAGGGCCAGGGGCTATCACTGAAGCTTTCTTT. Amino acids: CASSVGPGAITEAFF.

The chain uses TRBV11-3 and TRBJ2-3, with 8 bases matching TRBD1. CDR3 length equals 13 residues. Per the germline V gene, CDR1 is SGHNT and CDR2 is YENEEA. V was clipped by 8 bases and J by 4 bases; unmatched bases: 5. The CDR3 region has the DNA TGTGCCAGCGGACAGGGTTTTGCAGATACGCAGTATTTT. Translating gives CASGQGFADTQYF.

The rearrangement links TRBV10-3 to TRBJ1-1; possibly TRBD1 for D (6 bases). Germline V gives CDR1 ENHRY, CDR2 SYGVKD. The CDR3 has 16 residues. V was shortened by 8 bases and J by 6 bases, with 25 bases between the two germline ends. The CDR3 bases are TGTGCCATCGGAGCCGGACAGCGAAGAACACGGTCTGAAGCTTTCTTT. Translating gives CAIGAGQRRTRSEAFF.

The rearrangement joins TRBV6-1 to TRBJ1-5; the match to TRBD1 covers 7 bases. Germline V gene sequence: CDR1 MNHNS, CDR2 SASEGT. J lost 7 bases, V lost 4 bases, and 7 bases had no gene match. CDR3 length: 14 amino acids. CDR3 nucleotide sequence: TGTGCCAGCAGTGTTGTAGGGGGCAGCCAGCCCCAGCATTTT. It specifies CASSVVGGSQPQHF.

V and J are TRBV6-6 and TRBJ1-3; no firm D call. This CDR3 is built from 14 residues. Deletions cut 0 bases from V and 4 bases from J, with 7 bases between. Germline CDR1 reads MNHNY; CDR2 reads SVGAGI (reference sequence). The CDR3 reads CASSYSNSGNTIYF. DNA for the CDR3: TGTGCCAGCAGTTACTCGAATAGCGGAAACACCATATATTTT.

This clone has only one observation. The chain combines TRBV10-3 with TRBJ2-7; 14 bases are a match to TRBD2. The V gene end was trimmed by 3 bases and the J gene end by 4 bases; junction bases not matched to a gene: 5. Germline values: CDR1 ENHRY, CDR2 SYGVKD. CDR3 size: 16 residues. The CDR3 is CAISDPGLAGGYEQYF. The CDR3 nucleotides read TGTGCCATCAGTGACCCCGGACTAGCGGGAGGATACGAGCAGTACTTC.

This clone was counted a few times. The rearrangement joins TRBV9 to TRBJ1-1; D is unclear. V was trimmed by 0 bases and J by 0 bases, leaving 9 bases between them. Germline V gives CDR1 SGDLS, CDR2 YYNGEE. The length of the CDR3 is 15 residues. This CDR3 reads CASSVESLMNTEAFF. CDR3 coding DNA: TGTGCCAGCAGCGTAGAGAGCCTCATGAACACTGAAGCTTTCTTT.

V gene TRBV5-1 combines with J gene TRBJ2-5; 9 bases map to TRBD2. The junction had 10 bases not matched to a gene; V was cut back by 4 bases and J by 0 bases. CDR1 and CDR2 from the germline V gene are SGHRS and YFSETQ. There are 17 residues in the CDR3. CDR3 nucleotide sequence: TGCGCCAGCAGCACGGGACTAGCCGTGGGGTACCAAGAGACCCAGTACTTC. Protein: CASSTGLAVGYQETQYF.

This clone appeared once. The genes are TRBV4-1 and TRBJ2-5; the D is unclear. CDR1 MGHRA and CDR2 YSYEKL come from the germline V gene. The CDR3 contains 15 residues. Trimming shortened V by 1 base and J by 0 bases, and 9 bases separated the two germline ends. The CDR3 bases are TGCGCCAGCAGCCAAGCCCCTTCCTACCAAGAGACCCAGTACTTC. This gives the protein CASSQAPSYQETQYF.